A selection of T cell receptor beta chains follows, all from one sample in a study of OX40 agonist ivuxolimab in advanced cancers. The assay was immunoSEQ multiplex PCR, and TCRdb's table has in-frame clones only and misses some. Here the sample spans about 93,000 clones, roughly nine tenths being singletons. The sequences come from CD4+ or CD8+ T cells sorted from blood, collected in a trial of the OX40 agonist ivuxolimab. The source of these receptors is an adult with an advanced solid tumor such as melanoma, head and neck, liver or kidney cancer. Both conserved end residues are part of each CDR3. D genes are given only for firm matches. Rows may omit the clone size; those that give it use once, few, many or a size class.

clone size: .; D gene: TRBD1; J gene: TRBJ2-1; V gene: TRBV5-1; CDR3 protein: CASSRTGDQGQFF; CDR3 DNA: TGCGCCAGCAGCCGGACAGGGGATCAGGGGCAGTTCTTC
clone size: .; D gene: TRBD2; J gene: TRBJ2-3; V gene: TRBV5-1; CDR3 protein: CASSLERGLSTDTQYF; CDR3 DNA: TGCGCCAGCAGCTTGGAGCGGGGGCTTAGCACAGATACGCAGTATTTT
clone size: .; D gene: .; J gene: TRBJ1-3; V gene: TRBV19; CDR3 protein: CASSPLDRTLANTIYF; CDR3 DNA: TGTGCCAGTAGCCCTCTCGACAGAACTCTGGCAAACACCATATATTTT
clone size: .; D gene: .; J gene: TRBJ2-3; V gene: TRBV10-1; CDR3 protein: CASSDQGYTQYF; CDR3 DNA: TGCGCCAGCAGTGATCAGGGGTATACGCAGTATTTT
clone size: .; D gene: TRBD2; J gene: TRBJ2-3; V gene: TRBV5-6; CDR3 protein: CASSLLAGGQWDTQYF; CDR3 DNA: TGTGCCAGCAGCCTACTAGCGGGAGGGCAATGGGATACGCAGTATTTT
clone size: .; D gene: .; J gene: TRBJ2-1; V gene: TRBV6-5; CDR3 protein: CASRQTPQPYNEQFF; CDR3 DNA: TGTGCCAGCAGACAAACTCCCCAACCCTACAATGAGCAGTTCTTC
clone size: .; D gene: .; J gene: TRBJ1-3; V gene: TRBV6-5; CDR3 protein: CASSYSPPRFGNTIYF; CDR3 DNA: TGTGCCAGCAGTTACTCTCCCCCCCGGTTTGGAAACACCATATATTTT
clone size: .; D gene: .; J gene: TRBJ2-7; V gene: TRBV6-1; CDR3 protein: CASDPSTKSYEQYF; CDR3 DNA: TGTGCCAGCGACCCTTCTACGAAGTCCTACGAGCAGTACTTC
clone size: .; D gene: .; J gene: TRBJ2-5; V gene: TRBV7-2; CDR3 protein: CASSFPGETQYF; CDR3 DNA: TGTGCCAGCAGCTTTCCAGGGGAGACCCAGTACTTC
clone size: .; D gene: TRBD2; J gene: TRBJ2-7; V gene: TRBV30; CDR3 protein: CAWRRTSGPYEQYF; CDR3 DNA: TGTGCCTGGAGGCGGACTAGCGGGCCCTACGAGCAGTACTTC
clone size: .; D gene: .; J gene: TRBJ2-7; V gene: TRBV6-5; CDR3 protein: CASSPRDNAYEQYF; CDR3 DNA: TGTGCCAGCAGCCCCCGGGACAATGCCTACGAGCAGTACTTC
clone size: .; D gene: .; J gene: TRBJ1-2; V gene: TRBV28; CDR3 protein: CASSSAGVYTF; CDR3 DNA: TGTGCCAGCAGTTCAGCGGGTGTCTACACCTTC
clone size: .; D gene: .; J gene: TRBJ2-5; V gene: TRBV11-2; CDR3 protein: CASSLGEGETQYF; CDR3 DNA: TGTGCCAGCAGCTTAGGTGAAGGAGAGACCCAGTACTTC
clone size: .; D gene: TRBD1; J gene: TRBJ1-5; V gene: TRBV19; CDR3 protein: CATQGVWGNQPQHF; CDR3 DNA: TGTGCCACGCAGGGGGTCTGGGGCAATCAGCCCCAGCATTTT
clone size: .; D gene: TRBD2; J gene: TRBJ2-1; V gene: TRBV7-2; CDR3 protein: CASSPAARTSRDEQFF; CDR3 DNA: TGTGCCAGCAGCCCCGCGGCCAGGACTAGTAGGGATGAGCAGTTCTTC
clone size: .; D gene: .; J gene: TRBJ1-2; V gene: TRBV15; CDR3 protein: CATSRGPLLGGYTF; CDR3 DNA: TGTGCCACCAGCAGAGGACCTCTTTTGGGGGGCTACACCTTC
clone size: .; D gene: TRBD2; J gene: TRBJ2-5; V gene: TRBV18; CDR3 protein: CASSPLAGETETQYF; CDR3 DNA: TGTGCCAGCTCTCCCCTAGCGGGGGAGACTGAGACCCAGTACTTC
clone size: .; D gene: .; J gene: TRBJ2-7; V gene: TRBV20-1; CDR3 protein: CSARWSYEQYF; CDR3 DNA: TGCAGTGCTAGATGGAGCTACGAGCAGTACTTC
clone size: .; D gene: .; J gene: TRBJ2-1; V gene: TRBV11-2; CDR3 protein: CASSLDERSYNEQFF; CDR3 DNA: TGTGCCAGCAGCTTAGACGAGCGGAGCTACAATGAGCAGTTCTTC
clone size: .; D gene: TRBD1; J gene: TRBJ1-1; V gene: TRBV29-1; CDR3 protein: CSVAGQENTEAFF; CDR3 DNA: TGCAGCGTAGCCGGACAGGAGAACACTGAAGCTTTCTTT
clone size: .; D gene: TRBD1; J gene: TRBJ1-1; V gene: TRBV6-1; CDR3 protein: CASSATGWDTEAFF; CDR3 DNA: TGTGCCAGCAGTGCGACAGGGTGGGACACTGAAGCTTTCTTT
clone size: few; D gene: .; J gene: TRBJ2-7; V gene: TRBV7-9; CDR3 protein: CASSLRAETTYEQYF; CDR3 DNA: TGTGCCAGCAGCTTACGGGCGGAGACGACCTACGAGCAGTACTTC
clone size: .; D gene: .; J gene: TRBJ2-7; V gene: TRBV28; CDR3 protein: CASHVGGSYEQYF; CDR3 DNA: TGTGCCAGCCACGTGGGCGGGTCCTACGAGCAGTACTTC
clone size: .; D gene: TRBD1; J gene: TRBJ2-5; V gene: TRBV4-2; CDR3 protein: CASSQSGTGVGQETQYF; CDR3 DNA: TGTGCCAGCAGCCAATCCGGGACAGGGGTCGGGCAAGAGACCCAGTACTTC
clone size: .; D gene: .; J gene: TRBJ1-6; V gene: TRBV5-1; CDR3 protein: CASSLGSRYDNSPLHF; CDR3 DNA: TGCGCCAGCAGCTTGGGAAGCAGATATGATAATTCACCCCTCCACTTT
clone size: .; D gene: .; J gene: TRBJ1-4; V gene: TRBV19; CDR3 protein: CASSINGGSGEKLFF; CDR3 DNA: TGTGCCAGTAGTATTAACGGAGGATCAGGTGAAAAACTGTTTTTT
clone size: .; D gene: TRBD2; J gene: TRBJ2-1; V gene: TRBV6-6; CDR3 protein: CASRSSSGRWDEQFF; CDR3 DNA: TGTGCCAGCCGTTCCAGTAGCGGGAGATGGGATGAGCAGTTCTTC
clone size: .; D gene: TRBD2; J gene: TRBJ2-5; V gene: TRBV2; CDR3 protein: CASRADRDRVTSGPRETQYF; CDR3 DNA: TGTGCCAGCAGAGCCGACCGGGACAGAGTTACTAGCGGGCCTCGGGAGACCCAGTACTTC
clone size: few; D gene: .; J gene: TRBJ2-7; V gene: TRBV4-2; CDR3 protein: CASSQSAGTGSGEGGQYF; CDR3 DNA: TGTGCCAGCAGCCAATCCGCCGGGACAGGTAGCGGGGAAGGAGGGCAGTACTTC
clone size: .; D gene: .; J gene: TRBJ2-7; V gene: TRBV18; CDR3 protein: CASSPSGTRLYEQYF; CDR3 DNA: TGTGCCAGCTCACCATCCGGGACACGGCTCTACGAGCAGTACTTC
clone size: .; D gene: TRBD2; J gene: TRBJ2-7; V gene: TRBV6-1; CDR3 protein: CASRDYPYEQYF; CDR3 DNA: TGTGCCAGCCGGGACTATCCCTACGAGCAGTACTTC
clone size: .; D gene: .; J gene: TRBJ1-2; V gene: TRBV27; CDR3 protein: CASSLSRIVAANYGYTF; CDR3 DNA: TGTGCCAGCAGTTTATCACGGATAGTGGCTGCGAACTATGGCTACACCTTC
clone size: .; D gene: .; J gene: TRBJ1-6; V gene: TRBV5-4; CDR3 protein: CASSYEISSSYNSPLHF; CDR3 DNA: TGTGCCAGCAGCTATGAAATCAGTAGCTCCTATAATTCACCCCTCCACTTT
clone size: .; D gene: .; J gene: TRBJ2-7; V gene: TRBV5-6; CDR3 protein: CASSAGVTLEQYF; CDR3 DNA: TGTGCCAGCAGCGCCGGAGTAACCCTCGAGCAGTACTTC
clone size: .; D gene: .; J gene: TRBJ2-3; V gene: TRBV19; CDR3 protein: CASSYRQHSGTDTQYF; CDR3 DNA: TGTGCCAGTAGTTATCGGCAACACTCTGGCACAGATACGCAGTATTTT
clone size: .; D gene: .; J gene: TRBJ2-7; V gene: TRBV6-1; CDR3 protein: CASSEIYSPYEQYF; CDR3 DNA: TGTGCCAGCAGTGAAATCTATTCCCCCTACGAGCAGTACTTC
clone size: few; D gene: TRBD1; J gene: TRBJ2-7; V gene: TRBV5-5; CDR3 protein: CASSLAGTVYEQYF; CDR3 DNA: TGTGCCAGCAGCTTGGCCGGGACAGTCTACGAGCAGTACTTC
clone size: .; D gene: .; J gene: TRBJ2-3; V gene: TRBV18; CDR3 protein: CASSPPSLDTQYF; CDR3 DNA: TGTGCCAGCTCACCACCAAGTTTAGATACGCAGTATTTT
clone size: once; D gene: TRBD1; J gene: TRBJ2-5; V gene: TRBV6-6; CDR3 protein: CASSLDRGETQYF; CDR3 DNA: TGTGCCAGCAGCCTGGACAGGGGTGAGACCCAGTACTTC
clone size: .; D gene: .; J gene: TRBJ2-7; V gene: TRBV21-1; CDR3 protein: CASTFPSSSYEQYF; CDR3 DNA: TGTGCCAGCACCTTCCCCTCATCCTCCTACGAGCAGTACTTC
clone size: .; D gene: TRBD1; J gene: TRBJ2-7; V gene: TRBV18; CDR3 protein: CASRIDRGYEQYF; CDR3 DNA: TGTGCCAGCCGAATTGACAGGGGGTACGAGCAGTACTTC
clone size: .; D gene: .; J gene: TRBJ2-2; V gene: TRBV5-4; CDR3 protein: CASSSQKGRTGELFF; CDR3 DNA: TGTGCCAGCAGCTCACAGAAGGGCCGCACCGGGGAGCTGTTTTTT
clone size: .; D gene: .; J gene: TRBJ2-3; V gene: TRBV2; CDR3 protein: CASSSTGMRVSTDTQYF; CDR3 DNA: TGTGCCAGCAGTTCAACAGGGATGCGGGTGAGCACAGATACGCAGTATTTT
clone size: .; D gene: .; J gene: TRBJ2-1; V gene: TRBV6-1; CDR3 protein: CASSSREYNEQFF; CDR3 DNA: TGTGCCAGCAGTTCTAGGGAATACAATGAGCAGTTCTTC
clone size: .; D gene: .; J gene: TRBJ1-2; V gene: TRBV2; CDR3 protein: CASRATGTSPGGYTF; CDR3 DNA: TGTGCCAGCAGAGCTACCGGGACATCCCCCGGTGGCTACACCTTC
clone size: .; D gene: .; J gene: TRBJ1-5; V gene: TRBV5-6; CDR3 protein: CASSLSGVDNNQPQHF; CDR3 DNA: TGTGCCAGCAGCTTGTCCGGGGTGGACAACAATCAGCCCCAGCATTTT
clone size: .; D gene: TRBD2; J gene: TRBJ2-1; V gene: TRBV18; CDR3 protein: CASSVSGTKILYNEQFF; CDR3 DNA: TGTGCCAGCTCAGTTAGCGGGACCAAAATCCTCTACAATGAGCAGTTCTTC
clone size: few; D gene: TRBD2; J gene: TRBJ2-5; V gene: TRBV13; CDR3 protein: CASSLGWTSGRRSFQETQYF; CDR3 DNA: TGTGCCAGCAGCTTAGGTTGGACTAGCGGGAGGAGGAGTTTCCAAGAGACCCAGTACTTC
clone size: once; D gene: .; J gene: TRBJ2-5; V gene: TRBV19; CDR3 protein: CASSSNWGNVETQYF; CDR3 DNA: TGTGCCAGTAGTAGTAATTGGGGCAACGTGGAGACCCAGTACTTC
clone size: .; D gene: .; J gene: TRBJ2-2; V gene: TRBV2; CDR3 protein: CASSEGILNTGELFF; CDR3 DNA: TGTGCCAGCAGTGAGGGGATCTTAAACACCGGGGAGCTGTTTTTT
clone size: .; D gene: TRBD1; J gene: TRBJ1-1; V gene: TRBV6-5; CDR3 protein: CASRYGTEITQAFF; CDR3 DNA: TGTGCCAGCAGATATGGGACAGAAATTACGCAAGCTTTCTTT
clone size: once; D gene: .; J gene: TRBJ2-2; V gene: TRBV18; CDR3 protein: CASSPSVGVGELFF; CDR3 DNA: TGTGCCAGCTCACCGTCTGTTGGCGTAGGGGAGCTGTTTTTT
clone size: .; D gene: TRBD1; J gene: TRBJ2-5; V gene: TRBV28; CDR3 protein: CASSRDSQETQYF; CDR3 DNA: TGTGCCAGCTCCCGGGACAGTCAAGAGACCCAGTACTTC
clone size: few; D gene: .; J gene: TRBJ1-5; V gene: TRBV19; CDR3 protein: CASKSGEGINQPQHF; CDR3 DNA: TGTGCCAGTAAGTCGGGAGAGGGAATCAATCAGCCCCAGCATTTT
clone size: .; D gene: TRBD1; J gene: TRBJ2-1; V gene: TRBV11-3; CDR3 protein: CASTQMTGSYNEQFF; CDR3 DNA: TGTGCCAGCACCCAGATGACAGGGTCTTACAATGAGCAGTTCTTC
clone size: .; D gene: .; J gene: TRBJ2-1; V gene: TRBV6-5; CDR3 protein: CASSYSVGEQFF; CDR3 DNA: TGTGCCAGCAGTTACTCGGTCGGGGAGCAGTTCTTC
clone size: .; D gene: .; J gene: TRBJ2-7; V gene: TRBV5-1; CDR3 protein: CASSLDRAYEQYF; CDR3 DNA: TGCGCCAGCAGCTTGGACAGGGCCTACGAGCAGTACTTC